Each of the 20 T cell receptor beta chains below was sequenced from the same sample in a study of T cells in Graves' hyperthyroidism and ophthalmopathy. It was RNA transcripts that yielded the amplified TCR beta CDR3 regions. The HTBI primer set was used in a first-round RT-PCR of the TCR CDR3. TCRdb ran MiXCR on the multiplex PCR reads and lists one entry per CDR3 protein. The sample shows 500,000 to 600,000 distinct CDR3 sequences, about 20% of them seen only once. The sequencing input was blood. These receptors came from a man in his forties or fifties with Graves' ophthalmopathy.

Remarks on this clonotype: Given a much more abundant clone one base away, this may be a read error. The chain links TRBV7-2 to TRBJ2-7; TRBD1 might be the D (6 bases). Trimming cost V 5 bases and J 2 bases, with 25 bases left between them. CDR1 SGHTA and CDR2 FQGNSA come from the germline V gene. CDR3 length: 18 residues. Written as DNA, the CDR3 is TGTGCCAGCAGCCCGGCCGCCCTCGTTGGGGGCATAACCTACGAGCAGTACTTC. This gives the protein CASSPAALVGGITYEQYF.

This clonotype was recorded many times. The chain recombines TRBV28 with TRBJ2-7; D possibly corresponds to TRBD2 (5 bases). In germline, CDR1 is MDHEN, CDR2 SYDVKM. The CDR3 extends over 15 amino acids. V was shortened by 6 bases and J by 2 bases, with 17 bases between the two germline ends. CDR3 amino acids: CASRPLSAPTYEQYF. For the CDR3, the DNA is TGTGCCAGCAGGCCCCTTAGCGCCCCCACCTACGAGCAGTACTTC.

This clonotype was detected ten times or more. This chain joins TRBV6-2 or TRBV6-3 and TRBJ2-7; D ambiguous. Germline V gives CDR1 MNHEY, CDR2 SVGEGT. V lost 0 bases, J lost 0 bases, and 9 bases lay in between. The CDR3 covers 15 residues. The CDR3 is CASSYSAATSYEQYF. DNA for the CDR3: TGTGCCAGCAGTTACTCTGCCGCCACCTCCTACGAGCAGTACTTC.

V and J are TRBV7-9 and TRBJ2-1, with 10 nucleotides matching TRBD2. V was pared by 5 bases and J by 9 bases, with 10 bases of the junction left unmatched. From germline, CDR1 is SEHNR and CDR2 FQNEAQ (reference sequence). CDR3 length: 15 amino acids. CDR3 amino acids: CASSQRGGRWGEQFF. The CDR3 coding sequence is TGTGCCAGCAGCCAGCGGGGGGGCCGCTGGGGTGAGCAGTTCTTC.

The V call is TRBV5-5, the J call TRBJ2-6; 9 positions agree with TRBD1. Germline V lookup: CDR1 SGHKS, CDR2 YYEKEE (reference sequence). The V segment lost 3 bases and the J segment 2 bases; nucleotides outside the gene matches: 9. The CDR3 has 18 amino acids. The DNA of the CDR3 is TGTGCCAGCAGCTCTTTACAGGGGGCGCAGACTGGGGCCAACGTCCTGACTTTC. Translated, it gives CASSSLQGAQTGANVLTF.

This clonotype occurred many times. The gene calls are TRBV11-2 and TRBJ1-3; D uncertain. V was pared by 5 bases and J by 7 bases, with 9 bases between. This CDR3 region has 12 residues. Per germline, CDR1 SGHAT and CDR2 FQNNGV. The CDR3 here is CASSPAGNTIYF. The CDR3 DNA reads TGTGCCAGCAGCCCAGCCGGGAACACCATATATTTT.

Ten or more counts support this clonotype. The chain has TRBV3-1 and TRBJ2-7; TRBD1 or TRBD2 may be the D gene (5 bases each). The CDR3 consists of 15 residues. Germline V gene data show CDR1 as LGHDT and CDR2 as YNNKEL (reference sequence). V was pared by 6 bases and J by 6 bases, with 21 bases between. CDR3 in amino acids: CASSHPGPTSSEQYF. CDR3 nucleotide sequence: TGTGCCAGCAGTCACCCGGGACCTACGAGCAGCGAGCAGTACTTC.

The rearrangement joins TRBV10-3 to TRBJ2-2; D remains ambiguous. Germline-derived CDR1 and CDR2 are ENHRY and SYGVKD. The CDR3 sequence is 14 residues long. V lost 7 bases, J lost 1 base, and 10 bases lay in between. CDR3 sequence: CAIKVVGNTGELFF. CDR3 bases: TGTGCCATCAAAGTAGTGGGGAACACCGGGGAGCTGTTTTTT.

V is TRBV6-1 and J is TRBJ2-7; 7 bases fit TRBD2. The V and J ends lost 7 bases and 0 bases, in that order; junction bases with no gene match: 6. The CDR3 extends over 14 amino acids. Germline CDR1 reads MNHNS; CDR2 reads SASEGT. CDR3 coding DNA: TGTGCCAGCAAAACTAGCGCGATCTCCTACGAGCAGTACTTC. Translating gives CASKTSAISYEQYF.

This clonotype occurred a few times. V is TRBV18 and J is TRBJ2-2, with no clear D. V was clipped by 7 bases and J by 1 base, with 13 bases between them. The CDR3 loop spans 15 amino acids. The germline CDR1 and CDR2 sequences are KGHSH and LQKENI. The DNA for the CDR3 is TGTGCCAGCTGGCGACCTCAGATGAACACCGGGGAGCTGTTTTTT. This sequence encodes CASWRPQMNTGELFF. The variable domain in full, with the rest retrieved from reference TRBV18 and TRBJ2-2, is NAGVMQNPRHLVRRRGQEARLRCSPMKGHSHVYWYRQLPEEGLKFMVYLQKENIIDESGMPKERFSAEFPKEGPSILRIQQVVRGDSAAYFCASWRPQMNTGELFFGEGSRLTVL.

This rearrangement joins TRBV5-5 to TRBJ2-5; 8 positions match TRBD2. Losses at the gene ends were 4 bases for V and 4 bases for J; bases not matched to a gene: 9. The CDR3 length is 15 residues. Germline V gene sequence: CDR1 SGHKS, CDR2 YYEKEE (reference sequence). The CDR3 is CASSMNGGARETQYF. The DNA of the CDR3 is TGTGCCAGCAGCATGAACGGGGGGGCGAGAGAGACCCAGTACTTC.

This chain connects TRBV7-6 to TRBJ1-1; 7 bases align to TRBD1. This CDR3 contains 16 residues. The germline V gene encodes CDR1 SGHVS and CDR2 FNYEAQ. V trimming: 1 base; J trimming: 0 bases; junction bases outside the gene matches: 5. The CDR3 coding sequence is TGTGCCAGCAGCTTAGGACAGGGTCAGATGAACACTGAAGCTTTCTTT. Encoded protein: CASSLGQGQMNTEAFF.

This clonotype has a count of ten or more. The genes are TRBV6-2 or TRBV6-3 and TRBJ1-5, with 9 bases matching TRBD1. The CDR3 consists of 15 residues. Trimming cost V 4 bases and J 2 bases; bases outside gene matches: 3. Germline V CDR1 and CDR2: MNHEY, SVGEGT. CDR3 protein: CASSWGQGGNQPQHF. CDR3 nucleotides: TGTGCCAGCAGTTGGGGACAGGGAGGCAATCAGCCCCAGCATTTT.

As for this clonotype: A much larger clone lies one base from this, so it may be a read error. It is likely a read error, because the conserved phenylalanine at the end of the CDR3 is missing. This rearrangement joins TRBV20-1 to TRBJ1-1, with 10 bases aligning to TRBD1. This CDR3 has 17 amino acids. J was trimmed by 5 bases and V by 0 bases; bases with no gene match: 12. Germline V gene sequence: CDR1 DFQATT, CDR2 SNEGSKA (reference sequence). The CDR3 region has the DNA TGCAGTGCTAGAGACCCAGGCAACGACAGGGGGCGGACTGAAGCTTTCCTT. This codes for CSARDPGNDRGRTEAFL.

Only a few counts were recorded for this clonotype. The chain recombines TRBV13 with TRBJ2-3; TRBD2 matches at 16 bases. V was pared by 3 bases and J by 11 bases, with 5 bases of the junction left unmatched. Germline V gene lookup returns CDR1 PRHDT and CDR2 FYEKMQ (reference sequence). The CDR3 has 15 residues. CDR3 region: CASSFGTSGGAEQYF. The CDR3 coding sequence is TGTGCCAGCAGCTTTGGGACTAGCGGGGGGGCGGAGCAGTATTTT.

About this clonotype itself: Since a much larger clone is just one base distant, this may be a read error. The chain is built from TRBV28 and TRBJ2-1; the match to TRBD2 covers 14 bases. Gene TRBJ2-7 matches the end of the DNA better, so the J call may be wrong. CDR3 length: 16 amino acids. Germline V gives CDR1 MDHEN, CDR2 SYDVKM. CDR3 amino acids: CASSPPRLAGGNEQYF. The CDR3 region has the DNA TGTGCCAGCAGTCCTCCTCGACTAGCGGGAGGGAATGAGCAGTACTTC.

Ten or more counts support this clonotype. The chain employs TRBV11-2 and TRBJ1-4; 8 bases match TRBD1. V was pared by 3 bases and J by 5 bases, with 5 bases of the junction left unmatched. Germline CDR1 is SGHAT and CDR2 is FQNNGV. The CDR3 contains 15 residues. CDR3 DNA sequence: TGTGCCAGCAGCTTGCTGGGGACAGGCAATGAAAAACTGTTTTTT. Translation: CASSLLGTGNEKLFF.

The genes are TRBV29-1 and TRBJ2-2; TRBD2 matches at 8 bases. V lost 4 bases, J lost 4 bases, and 5 bases stayed unmatched. Looked up from germline, CDR1 is SQVTM and CDR2 is ANQGSEA. This CDR3 has 14 amino acids. In DNA form, the CDR3 reads TGCAGCGTTGCGAGCGGGGGAGGCACCGGGGAGCTGTTTTTT. As protein: CSVASGGGTGELFF.

The rearrangement uses TRBV12-3 or TRBV12-4 and TRBJ2-3, with 7 bases fitting TRBD1. This CDR3 has 14 amino acids. V was clipped by 7 bases and J by 4 bases; unmatched bases: 8. DNA for the CDR3: TGTGCCAGCACCCCGACAGGGACGTCAGATACGCAGTATTTT. Translation: CASTPTGTSDTQYF.

This clonotype turned up a few times. The chain recombines TRBV6-5 with TRBJ2-2, with 7 bases lining up with TRBD2. Per the germline V gene, CDR1 is MNHEY and CDR2 is SVGAGI. J gave up 4 bases and V 2 bases, and 4 bases lay outside the gene matches. The CDR3 runs to 15 residues. The CDR3: CASSYAGVSTGELFF. The CDR3 region has the DNA TGTGCCAGCAGTTACGCGGGAGTATCCACCGGGGAGCTGTTTTTT.